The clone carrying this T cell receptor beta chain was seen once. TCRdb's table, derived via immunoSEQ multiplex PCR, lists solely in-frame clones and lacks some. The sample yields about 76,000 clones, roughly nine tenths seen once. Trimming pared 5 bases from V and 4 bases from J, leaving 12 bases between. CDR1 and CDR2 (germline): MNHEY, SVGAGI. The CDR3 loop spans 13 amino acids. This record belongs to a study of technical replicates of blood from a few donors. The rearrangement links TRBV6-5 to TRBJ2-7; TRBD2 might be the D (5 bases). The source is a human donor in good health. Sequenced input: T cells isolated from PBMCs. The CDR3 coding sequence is TGTGCCAGCAGTCGGACGGAGGTTTACGAGCAGTACTTC. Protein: CASSRTEVYEQYF.